Described below is a single TCR beta chain sequence and its context. This entry is derived from a study of control samples from healthy donors and cancer patients. The V end lost 8 bases, the J end lost 5 bases, and 9 bases lay between the germline ends. The CDR3 totals 11 residues. The protocol was immunoSEQ multiplex PCR, while the TCRdb copy is restricted to in-frame clones and leaves out a portion. The table records 110,000 to 150,000 clones, roughly nine tenths of them present only once. The sequenced sample consisted of blood. The origin of this receptor is a man aged 25 to 40 in good health. The rearrangement joins TRBV12-3 or TRBV12-4 to TRBJ2-5; the D gene is possibly TRBD2 (6 bases). The CDR3 DNA is TGTGCCAGCGGGCGGGACGAGACCCAGTACTTC. Its protein is CASGRDETQYF.